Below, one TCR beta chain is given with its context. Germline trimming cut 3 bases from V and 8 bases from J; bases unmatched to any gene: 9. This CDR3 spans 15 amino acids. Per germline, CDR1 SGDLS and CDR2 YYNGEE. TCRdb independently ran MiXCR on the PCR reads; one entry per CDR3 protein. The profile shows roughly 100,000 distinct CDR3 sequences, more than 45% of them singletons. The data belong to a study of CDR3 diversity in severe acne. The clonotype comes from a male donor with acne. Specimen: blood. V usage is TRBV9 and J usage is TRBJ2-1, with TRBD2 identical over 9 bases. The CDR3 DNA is TGTGCCAGCAGCGCCAATAGCGGGAGTTACTATGAGCAGTTCTTC. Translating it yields CASSANSGSYYEQFF. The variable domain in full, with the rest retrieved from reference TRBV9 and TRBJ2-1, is DSGVTQTPKHLITATGQRVTLRCSPRSGDLSVYWYQQSLDQGLQFLIQYYNGEERAKGNILERFSAQQFPDLHSELNLSSLELGDSALYFCASSANSGSYYEQFFGPGTRLTVL.